The 12 T cell receptor beta chains below all came from one sample that was sequenced in a study of blood T cell repertoires in COVID-19. TCRdb keeps only in-frame clones here, not all; method: immunoSEQ multiplex PCR. The sample includes about 210,000 clones, about 76% seen only once; the top ten take more than 8.5%. Sequenced material: PBMCs or T cells enriched from blood (not recorded which). The receptors here all came from a woman between 50 and 59 years old with acute COVID-19.

The chain joins TRBV7-6 to TRBJ1-6, with TRBD1 as a possible D gene (5 bases). The CDR3 is 15 residues long. Germline V lookup: CDR1 SGHVS, CDR2 FNYEAQ. Trimming left V 6 bases short and J 5 bases short, with 14 bases between. CDR3 protein: CASSPYTGDNSPLHF. The DNA for the CDR3 is TGTGCCAGCAGTCCTTATACAGGAGATAATTCACCCCTCCACTTT.

This clone was picked up a small number of times. V usage is TRBV3-1 (or the pseudogene TRBV3-2) and J usage is TRBJ2-7, with TRBD1 matching 10 bases. Per germline, CDR1 LGHDT and CDR2 YNNKEL (reference sequence). The CDR3 length is 14 residues. V lost 2 bases, J lost 5 bases, and 3 bases stayed unmatched. In DNA, the CDR3 is TGTGCCAGCAGCCAACTAGGACAGGGGGACGAGCAGTACTTC. This encodes CASSQLGQGDEQYF.

The chain recombines TRBV30 with TRBJ1-2; 9 nucleotides line up with TRBD1. Germline CDR1 and CDR2: GTSNPN and SVGIG (reference sequence). The CDR3 is made up of 15 amino acids. V lost 3 bases, J lost 4 bases, and 9 bases stayed unmatched. The CDR3 DNA reads TGTGCCTGGAGGACTTCACAGGGGGCCATCTATGGCTACACCTTC. This gives the protein CAWRTSQGAIYGYTF.

This clone was counted once. The chain carries TRBV6-5 and TRBJ1-5, with a weak D call TRBD1 (5 bases). Trimming shortened V by 6 bases and J by 1 base, and 10 bases separated the two germline ends. The length of the CDR3 is 14 residues. CDR1 and CDR2 (germline): MNHEY, SVGAGI. CDR3 sequence reads: CASREGPSNQPQHF. In DNA, the CDR3 is TGTGCCAGCAGGGAGGGGCCGAGCAATCAGCCCCAGCATTTT.

The gene calls are TRBV4-1 and TRBJ1-5; tentative D call: TRBD1 (6 bases). This CDR3 comprises 16 residues. The V gene lost 3 bases and the J gene lost 2 bases, with 14 bases spanning the gap. CDR1 is MGHRA and CDR2 is YSYEKL in the germline V gene. The CDR3 protein is CASSQGQGPRNQPQHF. The CDR3 DNA follows: TGCGCCAGCAGCCAGGGTCAGGGGCCGCGCAATCAGCCCCAGCATTTT.

The chain joins TRBV10-2 to TRBJ2-7, with D maybe TRBD2 (5 bases). This CDR3 contains 14 residues. V gave up 7 bases and J gave up 4 bases, with 17 bases separating them. Germline CDR1 and CDR2: WSHSY and SAAADI. CDR3 in DNA: TGCGCCAGCAAGGAGGTCTTTCAAGCTTACGAGCAGTACTTC. Amino acid sequence: CASKEVFQAYEQYF.

The rearrangement uses TRBV5-8 and TRBJ1-2; D not certain. CDR1 is SGHTS and CDR2 is YDEGEE in the germline V gene. V gave up 4 bases and J gave up 4 bases, with 11 bases separating them. The CDR3 has 13 amino acids. The CDR3 here is CASSKDTGYGYTF. The CDR3 nucleotides are TGTGCCAGCAGCAAAGACACCGGCTATGGCTACACCTTC.

This clone was observed once. The V and J genes are TRBV29-1 and TRBJ1-1; D gene ambiguous. Germline values: CDR1 SQVTM, CDR2 ANQGSEA. Trimming shortened V by 4 bases and J by 4 bases, and 10 bases separated the two germline ends. The CDR3 loop spans 12 amino acids. The CDR3 sequence is CSVAARLTEAFF. As DNA, the CDR3 is TGCAGCGTTGCGGCCAGGCTCACTGAAGCTTTCTTT.

The rearrangement links TRBV14 to TRBJ2-1; 7 bases are shared with TRBD2. Losses at the gene ends were 7 bases for V and 4 bases for J; bases not matched to a gene: 10. Germline V lookup: CDR1 SGHDN, CDR2 FVKESK. The CDR3 has 15 amino acids. CDR3 in DNA: TGTGCCAGCACCGGGGAGGGCAGGGAGTACAATGAGCAGTTCTTC. Protein product: CASTGEGREYNEQFF. The complete variable domain, with remaining parts taken from reference TRBV14 and TRBJ2-1, reads EAGVTQFPSHSVIEKGQTVTLRCDPISGHDNLYWYRRVMGKEIKFLLHFVKESKQDESGMPNNRFLAERTGGTYSTLKVQPAELEDSGVYFCASTGEGREYNEQFFGPGTRLTVL.

V usage is TRBV9 and J usage is TRBJ2-5, with a weak D call TRBD1 (6 bases). Germline V lookup: CDR1 SGDLS, CDR2 YYNGEE. This CDR3 is built from 13 residues. V was pared by 0 bases and J by 4 bases, with 7 bases between. The CDR3, as DNA: TGTGCCAGCAGCGTAGTAGGGGGAGAGACCCAGTACTTC. It specifies CASSVVGGETQYF.

The V gene is TRBV7-2, the J gene TRBJ1-1, with 8 bases identical to TRBD1. The CDR3 loop spans 13 amino acids. CDR1 and CDR2 from the germline V gene are SGHTA and FQGNSA. The junction had 6 bases not matched to a gene; V was cut back by 5 bases and J by 7 bases. CDR3 DNA: TGTGCCAGCAGCCGCGACAGGGGACTTGAAGCTTTCTTT. Translating gives CASSRDRGLEAFF.

The rearrangement joins TRBV24-1 to TRBJ2-2, with a tentative D call TRBD1 (6 bases). Trimming removed 4 bases at V and 3 bases at J, with 14 bases between. The CDR3 runs 16 residues. Germline CDR1 KGHDR, CDR2 SFDVKD. The CDR3 coding sequence is TGTGCCACCAGTGACACAGGGTATGGGGACACCGGGGAGCTGTTTTTT. The encoded protein is CATSDTGYGDTGELFF.